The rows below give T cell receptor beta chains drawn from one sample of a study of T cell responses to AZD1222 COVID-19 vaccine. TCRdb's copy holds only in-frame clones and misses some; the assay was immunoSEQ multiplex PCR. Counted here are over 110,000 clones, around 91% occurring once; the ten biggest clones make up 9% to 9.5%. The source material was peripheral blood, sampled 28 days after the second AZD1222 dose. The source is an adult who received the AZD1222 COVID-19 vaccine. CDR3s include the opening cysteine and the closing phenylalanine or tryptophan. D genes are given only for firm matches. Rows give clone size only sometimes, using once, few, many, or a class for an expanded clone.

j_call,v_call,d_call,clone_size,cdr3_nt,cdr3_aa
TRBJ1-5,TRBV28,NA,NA,TGTGCCAGCAGTTTAAACGGTCATCAGCCCCAGCATTTT,CASSLNGHQPQHF
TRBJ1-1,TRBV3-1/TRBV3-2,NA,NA,TGTGCCAGCAGCCAGTACACTGAAGCTTTCTTT,CASSQYTEAFF
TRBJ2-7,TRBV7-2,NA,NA,TGTGCCAGCAGCTTCTCCTACGAGCAGTACTTC,CASSFSYEQYF
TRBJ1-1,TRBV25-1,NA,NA,TGTGCCAGCCGACCCAGAGGGGACGGGAACACTGAAGCTTTCTTT,CASRPRGDGNTEAFF
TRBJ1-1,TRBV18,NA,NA,TGTGCCAGCTCACCACCAGGGAGGGGGAACACTGAAGCTTTCTTT,CASSPPGRGNTEAFF
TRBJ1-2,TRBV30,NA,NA,TGTGCCTGGAGATATGGCGCGGCCCAAGGGTACTATGGCTACACCTTC,CAWRYGAAQGYYGYTF
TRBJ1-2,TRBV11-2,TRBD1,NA,TGTGCCAGCAGTCCTACAGGGGGTTCGGACTATGGCTACACCTTC,CASSPTGGSDYGYTF
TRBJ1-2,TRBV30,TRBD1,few,TGTGCCTGGAGGATAACCGGGACAGGGAGAGGCTACACCTTC,CAWRITGTGRGYTF
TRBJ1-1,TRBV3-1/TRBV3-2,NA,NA,TGTGCCAGCAGCCAAGAAGGGCGGTACACTGAAGCTTTCTTT,CASSQEGRYTEAFF
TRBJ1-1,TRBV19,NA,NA,TGTGCCAGTCTTTCAGACATGAACACTGAAGCTTTCTTT,CASLSDMNTEAFF
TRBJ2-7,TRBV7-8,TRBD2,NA,TGTGCCAGCTCCTCAAATGGCGGGAGGGTCTACGGGCAGTACTTC,CASSSNGGRVYGQYF
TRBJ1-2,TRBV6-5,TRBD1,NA,TGTGCCAGCAGTTCCGGGACAGCTAACTATGGCTACACCTTC,CASSSGTANYGYTF
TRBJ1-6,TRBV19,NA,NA,TGTGCCAGTAGTATCGCCGACAGAAATTCACCCCTCCACTTT,CASSIADRNSPLHF
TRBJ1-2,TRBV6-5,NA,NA,TGTGCCAGCAGCCGAAACAGCGGGCCCTACTATGGCTACACCTTC,CASSRNSGPYYGYTF
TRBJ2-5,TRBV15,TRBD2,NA,TGTGCCACCAGCAGAGCTACCGGGGGGGCGGCAGAGACCCAGTACTTC,CATSRATGGAAETQYF
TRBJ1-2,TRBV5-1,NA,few,TGCGCCAGCAGATTGACAGGAAACTATGGCTACACCTTC,CASRLTGNYGYTF
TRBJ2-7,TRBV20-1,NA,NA,TGCAGTGCCAAGAAAGATTACGAGCAGTACTTC,CSAKKDYEQYF
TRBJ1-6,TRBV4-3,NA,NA,TGCGCCAGCAGCCCGCGGGACTCGAGCCCGGCGTATAATTCACCCCTCCACTTT,CASSPRDSSPAYNSPLHF
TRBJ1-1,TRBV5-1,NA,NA,TGCGCCAGCAGCCCCAGGGTAGGGGACACTGAAGCTTTCTTT,CASSPRVGDTEAFF
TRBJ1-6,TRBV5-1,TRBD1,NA,TGCGCCAGCAGCCCGGGACAGGGAACAGAAAATTCACCCCTCCACTTT,CASSPGQGTENSPLHF
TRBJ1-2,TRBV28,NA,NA,TGTGCCAGCAGTTTATTAGGGACTTATGGCTACACCTTC,CASSLLGTYGYTF
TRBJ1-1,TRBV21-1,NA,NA,TGTGCCAGCAGCAAAAACACTGAAGCTTTCTTT,CASSKNTEAFF
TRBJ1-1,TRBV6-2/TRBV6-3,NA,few,TGTGCCAGCAGTTTACAGGGCCGGGAAACTGAAGCTTTCTTT,CASSLQGRETEAFF
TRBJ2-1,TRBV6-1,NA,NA,TGTGCCAGCAGTGAAGGAGTATGGGGTACAGCCTACAATGAGCAGTTCTTC,CASSEGVWGTAYNEQFF
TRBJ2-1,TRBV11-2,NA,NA,TGTGCCAGCAGCCGCCTCTCCTACAATGAGCAGTTCTTC,CASSRLSYNEQFF
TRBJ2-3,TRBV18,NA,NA,TGTGCCAGCTCACCCGCCCTGGGAGCAGATACGCAGTATTTT,CASSPALGADTQYF
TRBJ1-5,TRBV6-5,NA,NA,TGTGCCAGCAGTACCACACTCTCGGGGCAGCCCCAGCATTTT,CASSTTLSGQPQHF